This TCR beta chain was obtained from a study of blood T cell repertoires in COVID-19 (dated by TCRdb to about 2020). In the study overall: Collaborator samples came from the United States, Italy and Spain and covered acute and convalescent phases of COVID-19. The prospective study material was composed of cDNA or gDNA derived from T cells, B-cell-depleted T cells, or PBMCs. Subjects who had been exposed to COVID-19, were actively infected with it, or had recovered from it provided the deeply sampled blood TCRbeta repertoires that made up the dataset. The repertoires were released in a freely available public database meant as a resource for research on the immune response to SARS-CoV-2. Samples were obtained from the ongoing ImmuneRACE study (first 160 participants) and from 950 to 1,500 subjects provided by 6 global collaborators. Sample metadata almost always included a de-identified subject ID, COVID-19 status, age in years and sex. Where available, HLA class I and class II types were obtained from metadata supplied by the sample provider rather than from assay-based typing.

Beyond this particular receptor, the publication reports: The amount of clinical and demographic metadata varied by source and participant and was provided uncurated.

Comments on this clone: Its recognized antigen is unknown. No base quality information exists; no much larger clone differs at one position.

TCRbeta CDR3 regions were amplified from genomic DNA by means of the immunoSEQ Assay, a bias-controlled multiplex PCR. The source study handled its data this way. The number of nucleated cells in each sample was estimated from the amplification of reference gene primers within the assay. To quantify the absolute abundance of each unique TCRbeta CDR3 rearrangement, sequence reads were collapsed and filtered. For each sample, productive Simpson clonality was calculated as the square root of Simpson's diversity index across productive rearrangements. This is the immuneACCESS table as TCRdb keeps it, with only in-frame sequences that have V and J called. A part of the clones is gone; compared with another copy, unresolved V genes explain less than half, and the rest is unexplained. For V, J and clone size, that table is used; D and trimming come from the DNA. The sample data list 61,000 or so clones, and more than 65% of these were observed just once. 4.5% to 7% of the sample goes to the ten largest clones.

The collaborating institutions used their own protocols to collect whole blood in K2EDTA tubes. For TCRbeta analysis, collaborators shipped samples as frozen whole blood, isolated PBMCs, or DNA extracted from either of those sample types. From the cysteine up to the phenylalanine, the CDR3 has a length of 11 residues. Only the CDR3 portion is preserved as DNA: 33 bases, with reading frame beginning at the first base. CDR1 and CDR2 were assigned from the germline V gene as SGHRS and YFSETQ. Relative to germline, V is 6 bases shorter and J is 5 bases shorter, with 8 bases between their ends. Source material: peripheral blood. The chain was built from TRBV5-1 and TRBJ2-5, with the D gene not clear enough to name. The clonotype was recovered from a woman in her 70s with acute or convalescent COVID-19. Read as DNA, the sequence is TGCGCCAGCAAGAACGAGGAGACCCAGTACTTC. It encodes CASKNEETQYF.